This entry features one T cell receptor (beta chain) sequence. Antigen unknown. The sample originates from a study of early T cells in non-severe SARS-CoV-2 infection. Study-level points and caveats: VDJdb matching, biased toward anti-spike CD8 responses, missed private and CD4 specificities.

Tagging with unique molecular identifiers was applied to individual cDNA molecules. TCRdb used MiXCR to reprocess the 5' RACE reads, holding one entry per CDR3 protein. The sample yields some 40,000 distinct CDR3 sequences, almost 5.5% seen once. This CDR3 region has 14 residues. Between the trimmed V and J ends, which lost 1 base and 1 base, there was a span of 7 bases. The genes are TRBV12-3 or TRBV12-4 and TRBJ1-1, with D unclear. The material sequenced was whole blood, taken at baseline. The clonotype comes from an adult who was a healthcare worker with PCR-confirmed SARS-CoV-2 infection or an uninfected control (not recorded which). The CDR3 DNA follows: TGTGCCAGCAGTTTAGGGAGGAGGAACACTGAAGCTTTCTTT. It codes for CASSLGRRNTEAFF.